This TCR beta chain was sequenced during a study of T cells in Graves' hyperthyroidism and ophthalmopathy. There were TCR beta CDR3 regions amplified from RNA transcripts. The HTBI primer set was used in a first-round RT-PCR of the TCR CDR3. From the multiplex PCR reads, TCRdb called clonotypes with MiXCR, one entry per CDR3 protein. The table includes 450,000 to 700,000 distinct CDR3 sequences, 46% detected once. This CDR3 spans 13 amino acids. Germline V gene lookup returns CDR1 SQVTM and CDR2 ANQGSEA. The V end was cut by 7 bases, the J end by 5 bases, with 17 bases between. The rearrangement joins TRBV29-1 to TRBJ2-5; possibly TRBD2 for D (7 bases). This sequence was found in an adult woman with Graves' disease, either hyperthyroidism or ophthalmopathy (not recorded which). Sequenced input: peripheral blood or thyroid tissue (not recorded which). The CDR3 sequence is CSALGRGAETQYF. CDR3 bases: TGCAGCGCTTTGGGGAGGGGGGCGGAGACCCAGTACTTC.